The 10 T cell receptor beta chains below all came from one sample that was sequenced in a study of graft-versus-host responses after intestinal transplantation. Libraries were prepared by immunoSEQ multiplex PCR; TCRdb keeps only in-frame clonotypes and omits some of them. Among around 13,000 clones listed, 93% were seen once. The sample here was PBMCs, taken roughly 930 days after intestinal transplantation. These receptors originate from a human patient who received an intestinal transplant, so some T cells may come from the graft donor.

This CDR3 is CASSVGGQASYGYTF. DNA of the CDR3: TGTGCCAGCAGCGTAGGGGGACAGGCTAGCTATGGCTACACCTTC. The genes are TRBV9 and TRBJ1-2, with 8 bases identical to TRBD1. Trimming cost V 0 bases and J 4 bases; bases outside gene matches: 5. The CDR3 sequence is 15 residues long. Germline CDR1 reads SGDLS; CDR2 reads YYNGEE.

In this sample, this clone turned up once. A read error may account for a junction end that differs from germline. The rearrangement links TRBV7-9 to TRBJ1-1, with 8 nucleotides matching TRBD1. The CDR3 covers 13 residues. Per germline, CDR1 SEHNR and CDR2 FQNEAQ (reference sequence). In nucleotides, the CDR3 is TGTGCCAGCAGCCCCGGGACAGGCGTTGAAGTTTTCTTT. It specifies CASSPGTGVEVFF.

This clone has a single count. The V and J genes are TRBV9 and TRBJ2-2, with D maybe TRBD2 (5 bases). This CDR3 region has 15 residues. The germline V and J ends were trimmed by 3 bases and 6 bases, with 15 bases remaining between them. CDR1 is SGDLS, CDR2 YYNGEE, per germline. This CDR3 reads CASSDLARAPGELFF. The CDR3 region has the DNA TGTGCCAGCAGCGACCTAGCTCGGGCACCCGGGGAGCTGTTTTTT.

The chain employs TRBV7-6 and TRBJ2-1, with 8 nucleotides matching TRBD1. In germline, CDR1 is SGHVS, CDR2 FNYEAQ. The CDR3 spans 16 residues. J gave up 2 bases and V 0 bases, and 3 bases lay outside the gene matches. The CDR3 bases are TGTGCCAGCAGCTTAGCTTTGACAGGGGCCTACAATGAGCAGTTCTTC. Encoded protein: CASSLALTGAYNEQFF. Drawing the rest from reference TRBV7-6 and TRBJ2-1, the complete variable domain is GAGVSQSPRYKVTKRGQDVALRCDPISGHVSLYWYRQALGQGPEFLTYFNYEAQQDKSGLPNDRFSAERPEGSISTLTIQRTEQRDSAMYRCASSLALTGAYNEQFFGPGTRLTVL.

The chain combines TRBV5-4 with TRBJ1-1, with TRBD1 matching 7 bases. V was pared by 4 bases and J by 4 bases, with 10 bases of the junction left unmatched. The CDR3 totals 15 residues. Germline CDR1 reads SGHNT; CDR2 reads YYREEE (reference sequence). The CDR3 protein is CASSPPTQGSTEAFF. CDR3 bases: TGTGCCAGCAGCCCCCCGACACAGGGGAGCACTGAAGCTTTCTTT.

This chain links TRBV18 with TRBJ1-5; D is undetermined. The CDR3 contains 14 residues. V shed 6 bases and J shed 0 bases, with 9 bases lying between them. Per the germline V gene, CDR1 is KGHSH and CDR2 is LQKENI. The CDR3 here is CASSRDGSNQPQHF. The CDR3 DNA sequence: TGTGCCAGCTCCAGAGACGGTAGCAATCAGCCCCAGCATTTT. The full variable domain, in which reference TRBV18 and TRBJ1-5 provide the parts outside the CDR3, is NAGVMQNPRHLVRRRGQEARLRCSPMKGHSHVYWYRQLPEEGLKFMVYLQKENIIDESGMPKERFSAEFPKEGPSILRIQQVVRGDSAAYFCASSRDGSNQPQHFGDGTRLSIL.

The chain joins TRBV4-1 to TRBJ2-2; D is perhaps TRBD2 (6 bases). This CDR3 contains 16 residues. CDR1 is MGHRA, CDR2 YSYEKL, per germline. V lost 4 bases and J 3 bases, leaving 15 bases between the germline ends. CDR3 in DNA: TGCGCCAGCAGCCCTCTTGGAGGGGCAGACACCGGGGAGCTGTTTTTT. It is translated as CASSPLGGADTGELFF.

J is TRBJ2-5 and V is TRBV5-1, with 9 bases identical to TRBD1. The J call may not be correct, given that the DNA end is closer to TRBJ2-7. This CDR3 comprises 15 residues. CDR1 is SGHRS and CDR2 is YFSETQ in the germline V gene. The CDR3 coding sequence is TGCGCCAGCAGCTTGGCGGGACAGGGTACACACGAGCAGTACTTC. It specifies CASSLAGQGTHEQYF.

This clone has only one observation. The gene calls are TRBV5-1 and TRBJ2-5; TRBD2 aligns across 15 bases. CDR1 SGHRS and CDR2 YFSETQ come from the germline V gene. V lost 5 bases to trimming and J lost 1 base; unmatched junction nucleotides: 9. The CDR3 spans 18 residues. The DNA of the CDR3 is TGCGCCAGCAGTTCCCGGACTAGCGGGGGGGGGACCCAAGAGACCCAGTACTTC. This sequence encodes CASSSRTSGGGTQETQYF.

This chain joins TRBV5-1 and TRBJ2-7; D is unclear. Germline CDR1 reads SGHRS; CDR2 reads YFSETQ. This CDR3 is 13 amino acids long. V was shortened by 5 bases and J by 3 bases, with 12 bases between the two germline ends. For the CDR3, the DNA is TGCGCCAGCAGTATAGGCAGCGTCTACGAGCAGTACTTC. Translated, it gives CASSIGSVYEQYF.